This note documents a single T cell receptor (beta chain) sequence. Its antigen is not known. Samples were taken at baseline and on day 1 of cycles 4 and 7. The data were obtained in a study of OX40 agonist ivuxolimab in advanced cancers. The wider study: Three dose-escalation patients had partial responses: one with hepatocellular carcinoma and two with cutaneous melanoma.

Whole-study results and caveats: The authors also found low normalized T-cell clonal expansion in some nonresponders.

Profiled with immunoSEQ multiplex PCR; TCRdb holds only in-frame clones, not every one. The sample lists some 60,000 clones; about 90% were seen once. Germline-derived CDR1 and CDR2 are MNHNS and SASEGT. The CDR3 length is 12 residues. Trimming removed 10 bases from V and 1 base from J, with 10 bases in between. The receptor was isolated from an adult with an advanced solid tumor such as melanoma, head and neck, liver or kidney cancer. The V call is TRBV6-1, the J call TRBJ2-5; tentative D call: TRBD2 (5 bases). This specimen consisted of CD4+ or CD8+ T cells sorted from blood, obtained in a trial of the OX40 agonist ivuxolimab. This chain's CDR3 is CAINGVQETQYF. DNA for the CDR3: TGTGCCATCAACGGGGTCCAAGAGACCCAGTACTTC.